One sample yielded the 21 T cell receptor beta chains listed below, sequenced in a study of shared clonotypes between healthy human individuals. Data came from immunoSEQ multiplex PCR; TCRdb stores just in-frame clones and leaves some out. The data contain about 520,000 clones, approximately 94% of them singletons. The sequenced sample was naive CD4+ T cells sorted from blood. The subset was: CD45RA+ positively selected. These receptors were obtained from a woman in her twenties or thirties in good health.

The rearrangement links TRBV6-1 to TRBJ2-4, with D tentatively TRBD1 (5 bases). This CDR3 has 11 amino acids. Trimming shortened V by 10 bases and J by 8 bases, and 12 bases separated the two germline ends. Germline V gives CDR1 MNHNS, CDR2 SASEGT. CDR3 region: CATHQGYIQYF. The CDR3 DNA reads TGTGCCACCCATCAGGGATACATTCAGTACTTC.

The rearrangement joins TRBV5-6 to TRBJ2-7; 9 bases are a match to TRBD1. V dropped 2 bases and J dropped 6; count of bases not matched to a gene: 9. The CDR3 contains 15 residues. CDR1 and CDR2 (germline): SGHDT, YYEEEE. The CDR3 DNA sequence: TGTGCCAGCAGCTTTAATCGGGACAGGGTTCTCGAGCAGTACTTC. Protein sequence: CASSFNRDRVLEQYF.

The rearrangement uses TRBV21-1 and TRBJ2-7; the table's D call, TRBD2, has no DNA check behind it. TRBV21-1 corresponds to a pseudogene. This CDR3 comprises 17 residues. The chain's CDR3 is CASSKAMSSGRTYEQYF. The CDR3 DNA reads as TGTGCCAGCAGCAAAGCGATGAGTAGCGGGAGGACCTACGAGCAGTACTTC.

This chain connects TRBV5-1 to TRBJ2-5; D remains unclear. This CDR3 contains 14 residues. CDR1 is SGHRS and CDR2 is YFSETQ in the germline V gene. Trimming stripped 3 bases from V and 1 base from J, with 10 bases between. The CDR3 bases are TGCGCCAGCAGCTGGTCGCTTCGCCAAGAGACCCAGTACTTC. Translation gives CASSWSLRQETQYF. Using reference TRBV5-1 and TRBJ2-5 for the parts outside the CDR3, the full variable domain is KAGVTQTPRYLIKTRGQQVTLSCSPISGHRSVSWYQQTPGQGLQFLFEYFSETQRNKGNFPGRFSGRQFSNSRSEMNVSTLELGDSALYLCASSWSLRQETQYFGPGTRLLVL.

This clone was counted a single time. This chain links TRBV6-1 with TRBJ1-5; D gene ambiguous. CDR3 size: 14 residues. Deletions cut 7 bases from V and 3 bases from J, with 13 bases between. Per germline, CDR1 MNHNS and CDR2 SASEGT. The CDR3 sequence: CASNGGDTNQPQHF. The DNA of the CDR3 is TGTGCCAGCAATGGCGGGGATACCAATCAGCCCCAGCATTTT.

The chain has TRBV10-3 and TRBJ2-5, with D hard to call. V gave up 0 bases and J gave up 1 base, with 15 bases separating them. This CDR3 region has 17 residues. Looked up from germline, CDR1 is ENHRY and CDR2 is SYGVKD. The CDR3 nucleotides read TGTGCCATCAGTGAGTCCCATCTCGGGCAAGGCCAAGAGACCCAGTACTTC. Its protein is CAISESHLGQGQETQYF.

This clone was observed a single time. V usage is TRBV6-5 and J usage is TRBJ2-3, with 7 bases aligning to TRBD2. After removal of 6 bases from V and 0 bases from J, the junction contained 3 bases not matched to a gene. The CDR3 has 14 amino acids. Germline assignment: CDR1 MNHEY and CDR2 SVGAGI. The CDR3 nucleotides are TGTGCCAGCAGAGATAGCGGGAGCACAGATACGCAGTATTTT. Encoded protein: CASRDSGSTDTQYF.

The chain couples TRBV5-1 to TRBJ2-5, with TRBD1 identical over 7 bases. The CDR3 is 14 amino acids. Germline CDR1 and CDR2: SGHRS and YFSETQ. After removal of 0 bases from V and 4 bases from J, the junction contained 3 bases not matched to a gene. This CDR3 reads CASSLEGARETQYF. The DNA of the CDR3 is TGCGCCAGCAGCTTGGAGGGGGCTCGAGAGACCCAGTACTTC.

This sequence joins TRBV27 and TRBJ1-2, with 9 bases fitting TRBD1. The CDR3 has 15 amino acids. Germline V gives CDR1 MNHEY, CDR2 SMNVEV (reference sequence). The V gene end was trimmed by 2 bases and the J gene end by 3 bases; junction bases not matched to a gene: 4. CDR3 sequence (DNA): TGTGCCAGCAGTTTAAGATGGACAGGGGACTATGGCTACACCTTC. This gives the protein CASSLRWTGDYGYTF.

The chain uses TRBV2 and TRBJ2-4, with 7 positions matching TRBD1. V lost 6 bases and J lost 5; bases outside the gene matches: 7. Germline-derived CDR1 and CDR2 are SNHLY and FYNNEI. This CDR3 comprises 14 residues. This CDR3 reads CASSKTGSENIQYF. The CDR3, as DNA: TGTGCCAGCAGCAAGACAGGGTCGGAAAACATTCAGTACTTC.

The gene calls are TRBV5-4 and TRBJ2-5; 10 nucleotides line up with TRBD2. The CDR3 has 16 amino acids. V lost 1 base to trimming and J lost 4 bases; unmatched junction nucleotides: 7. Germline CDR1 reads SGHNT; CDR2 reads YYREEE (reference sequence). The DNA for the CDR3 is TGTGCCAGCAGCTTGTCTCTAGCGGGAGTCCCAGAGACCCAGTACTTC. It specifies CASSLSLAGVPETQYF.

This rearrangement joins TRBV6-1 to TRBJ2-1, with TRBD2 matching 7 bases. Germline lookup yields CDR1 MNHNS and CDR2 SASEGT. The V gene end was trimmed by 4 bases and the J gene end by 7 bases; junction bases not matched to a gene: 7. The CDR3 has 14 residues. The CDR3, as DNA: TGTGCCAGCAGTGCCCAGCGGGGTTTAAATGAGCAGTTCTTC. Its translation: CASSAQRGLNEQFF.

The J gene is TRBJ2-2, the V gene TRBV4-2; no reliable D call. The V gene's germline CDR1 is LGHNA and CDR2 YNFKEQ. The CDR3 runs 16 residues. Trimming pared 0 bases from V and 0 bases from J, leaving 8 bases between. As DNA, the CDR3 is TGTGCCAGCAGCCAAGAAACGCTGCCGAACACCGGGGAGCTGTTTTTT. Its protein product is CASSQETLPNTGELFF.

This clone was detected once. This chain joins TRBV13 and TRBJ1-1; 7 bases fit TRBD1. This CDR3 region has 15 residues. The germline CDR1 and CDR2 sequences are PRHDT and FYEKMQ (reference sequence). The ends lost 5 bases at V and 0 bases at J; junction bases unmatched: 6. CDR3 amino acids: CASSVMDRMNTEAFF. Written as DNA, the CDR3 is TGTGCCAGCAGCGTCATGGACAGGATGAACACTGAAGCTTTCTTT.

The chain has TRBV28 and TRBJ1-5, with D unresolved. V dropped 3 bases and J dropped 9 bases, with 9 bases sitting between them. The CDR3 contains 12 residues. Germline V gene lookup returns CDR1 MDHEN and CDR2 SYDVKM. CDR3 nucleotide sequence: TGTGCCAGCAGTTTGGGGTGGGGGCCCCAGCATTTT. Residues: CASSLGWGPQHF.

The chain carries TRBV5-1 and TRBJ2-2; the match to TRBD1 covers 7 bases. With V trimmed by 4 bases and J by 0 bases, 3 bases remained unmatched. The length of the CDR3 is 15 residues. CDR1 and CDR2 (germline): SGHRS, YFSETQ. DNA for the CDR3: TGCGCCAGCAGCCCGGACAGGTCGAACACCGGGGAGCTGTTTTTT. Translating gives CASSPDRSNTGELFF.

CDR3 region: CASSLEQSSGNTIYF. CDR3 nucleotides: TGTGCCAGCAGCTTAGAACAGTCCTCTGGAAACACCATATATTTT. The chain uses TRBV7-9 and TRBJ1-3; the D is unclear. With 1 base removed from V and 0 bases from J, the gap between germline ends came to 7 bases. CDR1 is SEHNR, CDR2 FQNEAQ, per germline (reference sequence). The CDR3 extends over 15 amino acids.

The rearrangement joins TRBV29-1 to TRBJ2-2; 7 nucleotides line up with TRBD2. Germline V gives CDR1 SQVTM, CDR2 ANQGSEA. J gave up 6 bases and V 3 bases, and 7 bases lay outside the gene matches. This CDR3 has 14 residues. The CDR3 nucleotides are TGCAGCGTTGAGGCTTGGGGGGGTTCCGGGGAGCTGTTTTTT. Encoded protein: CSVEAWGGSGELFF.

The rearrangement links TRBV5-1 to TRBJ2-1; 8 bases are shared with TRBD2. Looked up from germline, CDR1 is SGHRS and CDR2 is YFSETQ. The V and J ends lost 1 base and 6 bases, in that order; junction bases with no gene match: 9. There are 16 residues in the CDR3. The CDR3 DNA is TGCGCCAGCAGCTTGTTGCCCCCAACTAGCGGCAATGAGCAGTTCTTC. Translated, it gives CASSLLPPTSGNEQFF.

This chain links TRBV28 with TRBJ2-5; 9 positions agree with TRBD1. Germline assignment: CDR1 MDHEN and CDR2 SYDVKM. V dropped 3 bases and J dropped 4; count of bases not matched to a gene: 6. CDR3 length: 15 residues. In DNA form, the CDR3 reads TGTGCCAGCAGTTTTCAAGGGACAGGGAGAGAGACCCAGTACTTC. This encodes CASSFQGTGRETQYF. Looking up the rest from reference TRBV28 and TRBJ2-5 gives the full variable domain: DVKVTQSSRYLVKRTGEKVFLECVQDMDHENMFWYRQDPGLGLRLIYFSYDVKMKEKGDIPEGYSVSREKKERFSLILESASTNQTSMYLCASSFQGTGRETQYFGPGTRLLVL.

The V gene is TRBV5-4, the J gene TRBJ2-2; the match to TRBD2 covers 8 bases. J lost 6 bases, V lost 4 bases, and 8 bases had no gene match. The CDR3 has 15 residues. Per germline, CDR1 SGHNT and CDR2 YYREEE (reference sequence). CDR3 in amino acids: CASSDIGTRPGELFF. The CDR3 DNA follows: TGTGCCAGCAGCGATATTGGGACTAGACCCGGGGAGCTGTTTTTT.